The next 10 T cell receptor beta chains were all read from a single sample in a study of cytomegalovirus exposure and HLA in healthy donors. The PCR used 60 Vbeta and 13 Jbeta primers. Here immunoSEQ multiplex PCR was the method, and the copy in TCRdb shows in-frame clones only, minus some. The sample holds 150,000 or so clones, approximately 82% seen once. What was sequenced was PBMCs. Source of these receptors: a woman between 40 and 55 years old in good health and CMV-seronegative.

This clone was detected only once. The CDR3 DNA reads TGTGCCAGCAGTGCTATAGCGGGAGCCGCCGGGGAGCTGTTTTTT. Translation: CASSAIAGAAGELFF. V gene TRBV6-6 combines with J gene TRBJ2-2, with TRBD2 matching 9 bases. CDR1 and CDR2 from the germline V gene are MNHNY and SVGAGI (reference sequence). CDR3 length equals 15 residues. Trimming at V came to 5 bases and at J to 6 bases, leaving 7 bases not matched to a gene.

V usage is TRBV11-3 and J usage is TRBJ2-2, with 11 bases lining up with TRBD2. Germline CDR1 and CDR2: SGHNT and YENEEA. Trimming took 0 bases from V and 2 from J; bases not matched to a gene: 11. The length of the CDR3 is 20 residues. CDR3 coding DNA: TGTGCCAGCAGCTTAGATCGGTTGGGGACTAGCGGACCTAACACCGGGGAGCTGTTTTTT. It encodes CASSLDRLGTSGPNTGELFF.

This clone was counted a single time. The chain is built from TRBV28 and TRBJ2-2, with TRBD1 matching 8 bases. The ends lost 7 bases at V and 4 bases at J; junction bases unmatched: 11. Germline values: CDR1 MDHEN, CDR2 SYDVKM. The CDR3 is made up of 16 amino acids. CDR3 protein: CASISGGAPSTGELFF. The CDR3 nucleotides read TGTGCCAGCATCTCAGGGGGCGCTCCCTCCACCGGGGAGCTGTTTTTT.

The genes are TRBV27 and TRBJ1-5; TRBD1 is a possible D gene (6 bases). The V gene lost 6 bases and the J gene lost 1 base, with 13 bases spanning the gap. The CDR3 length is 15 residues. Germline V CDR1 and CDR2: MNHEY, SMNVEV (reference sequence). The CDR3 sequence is CASSLTGWSNQPQHF. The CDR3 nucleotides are TGTGCCAGCAGCCTGACAGGCTGGAGCAATCAGCCCCAGCATTTT.

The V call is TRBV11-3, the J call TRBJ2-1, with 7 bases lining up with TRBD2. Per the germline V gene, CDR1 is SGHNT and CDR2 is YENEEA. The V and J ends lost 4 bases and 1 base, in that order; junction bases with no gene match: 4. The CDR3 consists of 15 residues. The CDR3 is CASSSYGGSYNEQFF. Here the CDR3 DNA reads TGTGCCAGCAGCTCCTACGGGGGGTCCTACAATGAGCAGTTCTTC. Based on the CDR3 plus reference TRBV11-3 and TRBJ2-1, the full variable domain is EAGVVQSPRYKIIEKKQPVAFWCNPISGHNTLYWYLQNLGQGPELLIRYENEEAVDDSQLPKDRFSAERLKGVDSTLKIQPAELGDSAVYLCASSSYGGSYNEQFFGPGTRLTVL.

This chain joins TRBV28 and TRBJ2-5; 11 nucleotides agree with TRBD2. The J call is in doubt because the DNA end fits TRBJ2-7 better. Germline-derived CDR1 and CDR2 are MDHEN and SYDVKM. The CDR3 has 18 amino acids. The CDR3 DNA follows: TGTGCCAGCGTCTCAATGGGTCTAGCGGGAGGCGGGGAATACGAGCAGTACTTC. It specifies CASVSMGLAGGGEYEQYF.

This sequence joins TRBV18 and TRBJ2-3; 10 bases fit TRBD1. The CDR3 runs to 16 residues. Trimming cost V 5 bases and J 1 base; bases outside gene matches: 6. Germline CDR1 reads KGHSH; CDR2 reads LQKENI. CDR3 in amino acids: CASSGSGTGGTDTQYF. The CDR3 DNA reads TGTGCCAGCTCAGGGTCCGGGACAGGGGGCACAGATACGCAGTATTTT.

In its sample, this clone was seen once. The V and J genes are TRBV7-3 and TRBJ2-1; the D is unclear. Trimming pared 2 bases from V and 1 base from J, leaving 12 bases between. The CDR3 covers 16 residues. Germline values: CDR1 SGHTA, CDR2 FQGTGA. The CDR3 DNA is TGTGCCAGCAGCTTAGAACCCCTGACATCCTACAATGAGCAGTTCTTC. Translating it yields CASSLEPLTSYNEQFF.

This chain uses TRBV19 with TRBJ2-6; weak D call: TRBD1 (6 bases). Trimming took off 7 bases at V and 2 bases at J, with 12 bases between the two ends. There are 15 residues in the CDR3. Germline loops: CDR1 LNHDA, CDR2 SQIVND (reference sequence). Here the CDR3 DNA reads TGTGCCAGTATGTACAGGGATGCTGGGGCCAACGTCCTGACTTTC. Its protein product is CASMYRDAGANVLTF.

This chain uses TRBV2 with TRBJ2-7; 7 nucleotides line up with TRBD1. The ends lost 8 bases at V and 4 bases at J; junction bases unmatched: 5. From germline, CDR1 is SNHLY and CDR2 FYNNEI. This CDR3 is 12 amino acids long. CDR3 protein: CASDDRVYEQYF. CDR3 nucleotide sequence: TGTGCCAGCGATGACAGGGTGTACGAGCAGTACTTC.